One sample yielded the 17 T cell receptor beta chains listed below, sequenced in a study of cytomegalovirus exposure and HLA in healthy donors (dated by TCRdb to 2015 to 2018). The library was obtained by the immunoSEQ multiplex PCR assay. The multiplex PCR relied on a mix of 60 forward primers for TCR Vbeta segments and 13 reverse primers for TCR Jbeta segments. TCRdb carries this immuneACCESS record with in-frame sequences only. Its versions omit some clonotypes, under half of them owing to an unresolved V gene in the studies checked, with the rest unexplained. In this sample's table one finds approximately 210,000 clones. Of the sample, about 1% is held by the ten largest clones. Sequenced: PBMCs. These receptor sequences come from a woman aged 30 to 39 in good health and CMV-seropositive.

This chain links TRBV6-5 with TRBJ1-2, with TRBD1 matching over 8 bases. Germline V gene data show CDR1 as MNHEY and CDR2 as SVGAGI. The CDR3 is made up of 16 amino acids. Unmatched junction bases numbered 12, after V lost 4 bases and J lost 5 bases. The CDR3, as DNA: TGTGCCAGCAGTTTTATCCGGGACAGGAACTCGTATGGCTACACCTTC. Encoded protein: CASSFIRDRNSYGYTF.

The rearrangement uses TRBV5-1 and TRBJ1-2; possible D gene TRBD1, 6 bases. The ends were cut back, 2 bases at V and 6 bases at J, with 14 bases in the middle. Germline assignment: CDR1 SGHRS and CDR2 YFSETQ. There are 14 residues in the CDR3. For the CDR3, the DNA is TGCGCCAGCAGCTTCGGGACACCAGGAGATGGCTACACCTTC. Protein product: CASSFGTPGDGYTF. The whole variable domain, remainder taken from reference TRBV5-1 and TRBJ1-2, is KAGVTQTPRYLIKTRGQQVTLSCSPISGHRSVSWYQQTPGQGLQFLFEYFSETQRNKGNFPGRFSGRQFSNSRSEMNVSTLELGDSALYLCASSFGTPGDGYTFGSGTRLTVV.

This chain links TRBV2 with TRBJ2-5; 11 positions agree with TRBD2. Germline loops: CDR1 SNHLY, CDR2 FYNNEI. J lost 2 bases, V lost 4 bases, and 6 bases had no gene match. The CDR3 extends over 16 amino acids. In DNA, the CDR3 is TGTGCCAGCAGTGCCCCTAGCGGGAGGAGGCAAGAGACCCAGTACTTC. It translates to CASSAPSGRRQETQYF.

The rearrangement uses TRBV7-9 and TRBJ1-6; 9 positions match TRBD1. The ends lost 1 base at V and 6 bases at J; junction bases unmatched: 10. Germline CDR1 is SEHNR and CDR2 is FQNEAQ (reference sequence). This CDR3 is built from 18 residues. CDR3 residues: CASSLGLDRGMSNSPLHF. In DNA, the CDR3 is TGTGCCAGCAGCTTAGGTCTGGACAGGGGAATGAGTAATTCACCCCTCCACTTT.

The rearrangement links TRBV5-6 to TRBJ1-4, with D perhaps matching TRBD1 (5 bases). V lost 4 bases to trimming and J lost 5 bases, with 12 bases between them. In germline, CDR1 is SGHDT, CDR2 YYEEEE. The CDR3 is made up of 14 amino acids. This CDR3 is CASSIGTRNEKLFF. The CDR3 DNA is TGTGCCAGCAGCATTGGGACTAGGAATGAAAAACTGTTTTTT.

The chain joins TRBV25-1 to TRBJ2-7; TRBD1 matches at 7 bases. This CDR3 comprises 13 residues. The germline gives CDR1 MGHDK, CDR2 SYGVNS. J gave up 7 bases and V 6 bases, and 9 bases lay outside the gene matches. The CDR3 nucleotides read TGTGCCAGCAGGGGGGACAGATCACGGGAGCAGTACTTC. Encoded protein: CASRGDRSREQYF.

The J gene is TRBJ2-2, the V gene TRBV30; 10 nucleotides agree with TRBD2. V was pared by 2 bases and J by 7 bases, with 7 bases of the junction left unmatched. Germline V gene lookup returns CDR1 GTSNPN and CDR2 SVGIG (reference sequence). The CDR3 totals 15 residues. The CDR3 DNA sequence: TGTGCCTGGAGTAACAAGGGACTAGCGAACGGGGAGCTGTTTTTT. Encoded protein: CAWSNKGLANGELFF.

The chain recombines TRBV10-3 with TRBJ2-7, with a weak D call TRBD1 (5 bases). Between the trimmed V and J ends, which lost 3 bases and 1 base, there was a span of 10 bases. Germline V CDR1 and CDR2: ENHRY, SYGVKD. The CDR3 runs 14 residues. CDR3 DNA: TGTGCCATCAGTGATCAAGGGGCATCCTACGAGCAGTACTTC. Protein product: CAISDQGASYEQYF.

The gene calls are TRBV19 and TRBJ2-5; 9 bases map to TRBD2. This CDR3 has 15 amino acids. V lost 6 bases and J lost 5; bases outside the gene matches: 10. Germline V gene lookup returns CDR1 LNHDA and CDR2 SQIVND (reference sequence). The chain's CDR3 is CASSVRLADTETQYF. The CDR3 DNA reads TGTGCCAGTAGCGTTAGACTAGCGGATACGGAGACCCAGTACTTC.

The CDR3 protein is CASSLDKGASGELFF. The CDR3 DNA reads as TGTGCCAGCAGCTTAGATAAGGGGGCAAGCGGGGAGCTGTTTTTT. The V gene is TRBV11-3, the J gene TRBJ2-2; 7 bases align to TRBD1. The CDR3 loop spans 15 amino acids. Per germline, CDR1 SGHNT and CDR2 YENEEA. V trimming: 0 bases; J trimming: 7 bases; junction bases outside the gene matches: 5.

The chain carries TRBV15 and TRBJ2-1, with D possibly being TRBD2 (6 bases). Germline V gene lookup returns CDR1 LNHNV and CDR2 YYDKDF (reference sequence). The V and J ends lost 0 bases and 2 bases respectively, with 17 bases between them. The CDR3 loop spans 18 amino acids. The CDR3 nucleotides read TGTGCCACCAGCAGAGAGCTGCTTCGACTAGGAGCCTACAATGAGCAGTTCTTC. Protein: CATSRELLRLGAYNEQFF.

The chain couples TRBV29-1 to TRBJ2-7, with TRBD1 matching 7 bases. The CDR3 is 13 residues long. CDR1 is SQVTM and CDR2 is ANQGSEA in the germline V gene. V shed 4 bases and J 1 base; nucleotides not matched to a gene: 4. In nucleotides, the CDR3 is TGCAGCGTTGGGGACAGCGTTTCCTACGAGCAGTACTTC. It is translated as CSVGDSVSYEQYF.

The chain links TRBV10-3 to TRBJ2-5; the D gene is possibly TRBD2 (6 bases). The last part of the DNA fits TRBJ2-7 better; the J call may be wrong. CDR1 is ENHRY, CDR2 SYGVKD, per germline. The CDR3 sequence is 13 residues long. CDR3 sequence reads: CATGSSEIYEQYF. The CDR3 DNA sequence: TGTGCCACCGGGTCTAGCGAAATCTACGAGCAGTACTTC.

The chain employs TRBV11-2 and TRBJ2-7, with 8 bases identical to TRBD2. Germline CDR1 and CDR2: SGHAT and FQNNGV. The length of the CDR3 is 13 residues. The V segment lost 2 bases and the J segment 4 bases; nucleotides outside the gene matches: 1. CDR3 sequence: CASSLSGGYEQYF. DNA for the CDR3: TGTGCCAGCAGCTTAAGCGGGGGTTACGAGCAGTACTTC.

V gene TRBV6-4 combines with J gene TRBJ2-5, with 9 bases matching TRBD2. The CDR3 extends over 17 amino acids. The V gene end was trimmed by 5 bases and the J gene end by 2 bases; junction bases not matched to a gene: 12. Per germline, CDR1 MRHNA and CDR2 SNTAGT. The CDR3: CASSTFRGGGGQETQYF. The DNA for the CDR3 is TGTGCCAGCAGTACCTTTCGGGGCGGGGGGGGACAAGAGACCCAGTACTTC.

The rearrangement links TRBV6-6 to TRBJ2-1; possible D gene TRBD1, 6 bases. The CDR3 is 12 amino acids. Trimming pared 9 bases from V and 5 bases from J, leaving 11 bases between. Germline CDR1 reads MNHNY; CDR2 reads SVGAGI (reference sequence). The CDR3 DNA reads as TGTGCCAGTCGGACAGCTAACAATGAGCAGTTCTTC. This codes for CASRTANNEQFF.

This chain joins TRBV19 and TRBJ1-1; weak D call: TRBD1 (6 bases). V gave up 5 bases and J gave up 10 bases, with 11 bases separating them. The germline V gene encodes CDR1 LNHDA and CDR2 SQIVND (reference sequence). The CDR3 is made up of 11 amino acids. The CDR3 protein is CASSSGHGAFF. As DNA, the CDR3 is TGTGCCAGTAGTTCGGGACACGGAGCTTTCTTT.